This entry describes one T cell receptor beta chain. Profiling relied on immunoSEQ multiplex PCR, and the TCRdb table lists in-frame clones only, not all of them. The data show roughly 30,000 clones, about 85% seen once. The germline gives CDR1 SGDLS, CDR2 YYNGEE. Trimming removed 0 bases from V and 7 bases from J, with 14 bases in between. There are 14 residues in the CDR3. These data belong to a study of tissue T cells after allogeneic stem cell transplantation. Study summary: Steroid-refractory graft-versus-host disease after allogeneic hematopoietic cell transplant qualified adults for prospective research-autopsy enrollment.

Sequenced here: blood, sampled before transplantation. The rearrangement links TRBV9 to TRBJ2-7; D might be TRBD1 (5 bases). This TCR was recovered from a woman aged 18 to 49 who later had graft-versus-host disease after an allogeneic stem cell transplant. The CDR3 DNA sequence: TGTGCCAGCAGCGTAGGGGGCGAAGTGGGGGAGCAGTACTTC. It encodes CASSVGGEVGEQYF.